These 17 T cell receptor beta chains were all obtained from the same sample, sequenced in a study of human T cells and chemical hapten exposure (dated by TCRdb to the early 2020s). Reading the label with the study, this specimen's time point is: patch test 1, 2 weeks after DPC sensitization. The sample's treatment or condition label is to be understood as: therapeutic diphenylcyclopropenone sensitization with weekly scalp DPC. To prepare the library, RACE was applied. Sequenced on a NextSeq 500. Through fastp at Q25 and MiXCR, TCRdb rebuilt clones from the public reads, retaining in-frame beta chains. Merged by CDR3 protein, the rows form single entries marked with the most common genes and DNA. In all, the sample holds tens of thousands of distinct CDR3 sequences, and approximately 12% of those were seen once. The top ten hold 3.5% of the sample. Specimen: whole blood, collected in connection with sensitization to the hapten diphenylcyclopropenone (DPC). The source of these receptors is a woman aged 60-75 years with alopecia areata. Some clones in this sample may be carry-over from other donors' samples.

This clonotype was seen repeatedly, ten times or more. V usage is TRBV12-3 or TRBV12-4 and J usage is TRBJ1-5, with TRBD1 matching 10 bases. CDR3 size: 15 residues. V shed 5 bases and J 4 bases; nucleotides not matched to a gene: 5. CDR3 residues: CASSPGQGHNQPQHF. As DNA, the CDR3 is TGTGCCAGCAGTCCGGGACAGGGGCATAATCAGCCCCAGCATTTT.

The V call is TRBV11-2, the J call TRBJ1-5; D not certain. Germline V gives CDR1 SGHAT, CDR2 FQNNGV. The V end lost 5 bases, the J end lost 6 bases, and 11 bases lay between the germline ends. The CDR3 length is 13 residues. CDR3 coding DNA: TGTGCCAGCAGCGGAACCAATGGTCAGCCCCAGCATTTT. Translating gives CASSGTNGQPQHF.

In its sample, this clonotype was seen a few times. This chain connects TRBV5-1 to TRBJ1-6, with a possible D match to TRBD1 (6 bases). Trimming stripped 5 bases from V and 0 bases from J, with 9 bases between. CDR1 is SGHRS, CDR2 YFSETQ, per germline. The CDR3 covers 15 residues. Written as DNA, the CDR3 is TGCGCCAGCAGAACAGGGAGCTCCTATAATTCACCCCTCCACTTT. Amino acid sequence: CASRTGSSYNSPLHF.

This clonotype was detected many times. This chain links TRBV20-1 with TRBJ1-5; tentative D call: TRBD1 (5 bases). Germline V lookup: CDR1 DFQATT, CDR2 SNEGSKA (reference sequence). This CDR3 has 14 residues. With 1 base removed from V and 7 bases from J, the gap between germline ends came to 14 bases. In nucleotides, the CDR3 is TGCAGTGCTAGAGCCGGGCAGGGAGGCCAGCCCCAGCATTTT. This codes for CSARAGQGGQPQHF.

This clonotype was seen at least ten times. V and J are TRBV20-1 and TRBJ1-2; TRBD1 matches 9 bases. V was pared by 6 bases and J by 3 bases, with 5 bases of the junction left unmatched. The CDR3 runs to 13 residues. In germline, CDR1 is DFQATT, CDR2 SNEGSKA (reference sequence). The CDR3 loop is CSANTGGDYGYTF. CDR3 in DNA: TGCAGTGCAAACACAGGGGGCGACTATGGCTACACCTTC.

V is TRBV5-1 and J is TRBJ1-1, with D unresolved. V was pared by 4 bases and J by 1 base, with 14 bases between. CDR1 and CDR2 from the germline V gene are SGHRS and YFSETQ. The CDR3 length is 15 residues. The CDR3 DNA reads as TGCGCCAGCAGCCCTGATGGGTTGGGGAACACTGAAGCTTTCTTT. Its translation: CASSPDGLGNTEAFF.

The chain employs TRBV29-1 and TRBJ2-2; TRBD2 matches at 13 bases. The CDR3 sequence is 18 residues long. V lost 4 bases, J lost 2 bases, and 10 bases stayed unmatched. Per germline, CDR1 SQVTM and CDR2 ANQGSEA. The DNA of the CDR3 is TGCAGCGTTGTCTCCCCGACTAGCGGGGGGCTCAACACCGGGGAGCTGTTTTTT. It is translated as CSVVSPTSGGLNTGELFF.

The V gene is TRBV11-2, the J gene TRBJ2-5; 9 nucleotides agree with TRBD1. This CDR3 contains 16 residues. V lost 0 bases and J lost 4; bases outside the gene matches: 6. Germline-derived CDR1 and CDR2 are SGHAT and FQNNGV. The CDR3: CASSLDWGQGAETQYF. CDR3 coding DNA: TGTGCCAGCAGCTTAGATTGGGGACAGGGAGCAGAGACCCAGTACTTC.

Only a few counts were recorded for this clonotype. The V call is TRBV9, the J call TRBJ2-7; D call uncertain. Trimming took 0 bases from V and 5 from J, leaving 9 bases between them. Per the germline V gene, CDR1 is SGDLS and CDR2 is YYNGEE. The length of the CDR3 is 13 residues. CDR3 loop: CASSVGRANEQYF. The CDR3 bases are TGTGCCAGCAGCGTAGGTCGTGCAAACGAGCAGTACTTC.

There are many counts of this clonotype. The gene calls are TRBV12-3 or TRBV12-4 and TRBJ2-3; TRBD2 matches at 13 bases. The CDR3 contains 16 residues. Trimming cost V 3 bases and J 3 bases; bases outside gene matches: 3. CDR3 in amino acids: CASSFRTSGGTDTQYF. CDR3 DNA: TGTGCCAGCAGTTTTAGGACTAGCGGGGGTACAGATACGCAGTATTTT.

This clonotype was seen a few times. V and J are TRBV5-1 and TRBJ2-3; 7 bases fit TRBD1. This CDR3 spans 15 amino acids. V lost 8 bases, J lost 2 bases, and 11 bases stayed unmatched. CDR1 and CDR2 from the germline V gene are SGHRS and YFSETQ. CDR3: CASKTRQGFTDTQYF. CDR3 nucleotides: TGCGCCAGTAAGACCCGACAGGGTTTCACAGATACGCAGTATTTT.

This clonotype showed up just a few times. The chain uses TRBV6-5 and TRBJ2-5; perhaps TRBD2 as D (5 bases). This CDR3 region has 18 residues. V dropped 0 bases and J dropped 4 bases, with 21 bases sitting between them. CDR1 and CDR2 (germline): MNHEY, SVGAGI. Here the CDR3 DNA reads TGTGCCAGCAGTTACTCGTCTCCGGGGATCACACGGGGAGAGACCCAGTACTTC. It is translated as CASSYSSPGITRGETQYF.

This clonotype was detected many times. V gene TRBV18 combines with J gene TRBJ1-2; 8 nucleotides match TRBD1. Germline trimming cut 3 bases from V and 8 bases from J; bases unmatched to any gene: 5. The germline V gene has CDR1 KGHSH and CDR2 LQKENI. The CDR3 has 13 residues. The CDR3 sequence: CASSPQGAEGYTF. As DNA, the CDR3 is TGTGCCAGCTCACCCCAGGGGGCTGAAGGCTACACCTTC. The full variable domain, in which reference TRBV18 and TRBJ1-2 provide the parts outside the CDR3, is NAGVMQNPRHLVRRRGQEARLRCSPMKGHSHVYWYRQLPEEGLKFMVYLQKENIIDESGMPKERFSAEFPKEGPSILRIQQVVRGDSAAYFCASSPQGAEGYTFGSGTRLTVV.

This clonotype appeared many times. The chain has TRBV21-1 and TRBJ2-7; TRBD1, the table's D call, was not compared with the DNA. TRBV21-1 is termed a pseudogene. CDR3 length: 10 residues. CDR3 bases: TGTGCCAGACAGGTCTACGAGCAGTACTTC. Translating gives CARQVYEQYF.

In its sample, this clonotype was seen a few times. The chain combines TRBV7-9 with TRBJ1-4; D gene unclear. This CDR3 contains 16 residues. Germline V lookup: CDR1 SEHNR, CDR2 FQNEAQ (reference sequence). Trimming left V 1 base short and J 0 bases short, with 9 bases between. CDR3 bases: TGTGCCAGCAGCTTAGGGGTGGCAGCAACTAATGAAAAACTGTTTTTT. This gives the protein CASSLGVAATNEKLFF.

This clonotype was seen a few times. This chain links TRBV11-3 with TRBJ1-6, with D unclear. Between the trimmed V and J ends, which lost 4 bases and 5 bases, there was a span of 6 bases. This CDR3 has 13 residues. Looked up from germline, CDR1 is SGHNT and CDR2 is YENEEA. CDR3 amino acids: CASSSEHNSPLHF. The DNA for the CDR3 is TGTGCCAGCAGCTCGGAGCATAATTCACCCCTCCACTTT.

The sample holds a few counts of this clonotype. The chain joins TRBV20-1 to TRBJ2-7, with 13 bases fitting TRBD2. Germline values: CDR1 DFQATT, CDR2 SNEGSKA (reference sequence). J was trimmed by 3 bases and V by 4 bases; bases with no gene match: 3. The CDR3 is made up of 14 amino acids. The CDR3 nucleotides read TGCAGTGCTAAGGGACTAGCGGGGAGCTACGAGCAGTACTTC. It specifies CSAKGLAGSYEQYF.